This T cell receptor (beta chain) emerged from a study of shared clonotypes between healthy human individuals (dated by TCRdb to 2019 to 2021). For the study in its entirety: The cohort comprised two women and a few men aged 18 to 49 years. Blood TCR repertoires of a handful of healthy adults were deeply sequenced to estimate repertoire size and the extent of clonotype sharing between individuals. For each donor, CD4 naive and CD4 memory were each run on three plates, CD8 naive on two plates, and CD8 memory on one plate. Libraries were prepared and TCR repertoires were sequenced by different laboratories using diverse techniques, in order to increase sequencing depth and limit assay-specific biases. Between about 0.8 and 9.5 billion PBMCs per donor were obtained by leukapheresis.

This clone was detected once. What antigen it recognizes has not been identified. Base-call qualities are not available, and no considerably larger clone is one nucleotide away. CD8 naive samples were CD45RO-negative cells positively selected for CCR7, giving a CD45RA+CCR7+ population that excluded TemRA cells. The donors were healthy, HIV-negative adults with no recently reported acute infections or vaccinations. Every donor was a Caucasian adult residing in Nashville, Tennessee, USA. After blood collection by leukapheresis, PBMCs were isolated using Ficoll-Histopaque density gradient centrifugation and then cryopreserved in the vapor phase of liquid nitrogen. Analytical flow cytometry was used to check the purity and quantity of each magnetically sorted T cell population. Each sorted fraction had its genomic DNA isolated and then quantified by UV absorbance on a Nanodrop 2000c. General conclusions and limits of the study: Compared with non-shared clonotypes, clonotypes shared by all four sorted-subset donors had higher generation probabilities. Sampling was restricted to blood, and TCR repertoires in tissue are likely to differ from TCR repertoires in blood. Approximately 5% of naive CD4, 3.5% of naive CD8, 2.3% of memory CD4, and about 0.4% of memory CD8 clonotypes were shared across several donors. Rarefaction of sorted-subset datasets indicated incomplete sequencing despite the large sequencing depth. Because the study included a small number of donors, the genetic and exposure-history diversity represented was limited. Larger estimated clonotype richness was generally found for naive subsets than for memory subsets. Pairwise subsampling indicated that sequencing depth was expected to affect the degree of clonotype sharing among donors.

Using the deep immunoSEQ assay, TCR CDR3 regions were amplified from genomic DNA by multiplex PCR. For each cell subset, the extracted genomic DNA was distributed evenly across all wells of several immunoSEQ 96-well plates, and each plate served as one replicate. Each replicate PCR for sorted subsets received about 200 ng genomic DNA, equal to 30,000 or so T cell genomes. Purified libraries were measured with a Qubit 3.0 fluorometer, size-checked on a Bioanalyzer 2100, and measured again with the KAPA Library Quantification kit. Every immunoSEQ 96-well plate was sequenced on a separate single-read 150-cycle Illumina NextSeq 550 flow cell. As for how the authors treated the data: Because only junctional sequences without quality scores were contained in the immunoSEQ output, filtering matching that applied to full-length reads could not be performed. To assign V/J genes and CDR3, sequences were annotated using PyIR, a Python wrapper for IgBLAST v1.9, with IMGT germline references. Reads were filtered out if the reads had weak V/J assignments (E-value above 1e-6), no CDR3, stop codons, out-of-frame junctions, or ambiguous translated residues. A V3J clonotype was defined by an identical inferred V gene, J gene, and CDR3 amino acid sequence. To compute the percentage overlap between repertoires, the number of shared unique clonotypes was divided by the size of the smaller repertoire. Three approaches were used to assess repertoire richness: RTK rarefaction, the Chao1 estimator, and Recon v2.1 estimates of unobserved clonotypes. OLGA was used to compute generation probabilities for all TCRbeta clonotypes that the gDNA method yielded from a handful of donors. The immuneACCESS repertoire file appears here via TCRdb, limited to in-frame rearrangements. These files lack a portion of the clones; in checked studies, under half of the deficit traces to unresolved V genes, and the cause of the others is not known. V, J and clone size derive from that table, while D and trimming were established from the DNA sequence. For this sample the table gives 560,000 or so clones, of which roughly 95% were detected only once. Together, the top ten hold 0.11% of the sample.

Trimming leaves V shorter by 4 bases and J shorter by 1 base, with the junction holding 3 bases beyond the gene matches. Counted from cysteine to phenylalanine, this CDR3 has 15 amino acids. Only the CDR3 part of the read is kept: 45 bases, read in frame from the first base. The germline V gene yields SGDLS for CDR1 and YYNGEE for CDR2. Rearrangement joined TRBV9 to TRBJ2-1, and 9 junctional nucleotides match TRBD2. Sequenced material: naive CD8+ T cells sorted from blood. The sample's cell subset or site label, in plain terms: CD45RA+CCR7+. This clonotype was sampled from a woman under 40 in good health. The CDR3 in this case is CASSPTSGSYNEQFF. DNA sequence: TGTGCCAGCAGCCCCACTAGCGGGTCCTACAATGAGCAGTTCTTC. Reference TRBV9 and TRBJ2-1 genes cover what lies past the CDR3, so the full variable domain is DSGVTQTPKHLITATGQRVTLRCSPRSGDLSVYWYQQSLDQGLQFLIQYYNGEERAKGNILERFSAQQFPDLHSELNLSSLELGDSALYFCASSPTSGSYNEQFFGPGTRLTVL.